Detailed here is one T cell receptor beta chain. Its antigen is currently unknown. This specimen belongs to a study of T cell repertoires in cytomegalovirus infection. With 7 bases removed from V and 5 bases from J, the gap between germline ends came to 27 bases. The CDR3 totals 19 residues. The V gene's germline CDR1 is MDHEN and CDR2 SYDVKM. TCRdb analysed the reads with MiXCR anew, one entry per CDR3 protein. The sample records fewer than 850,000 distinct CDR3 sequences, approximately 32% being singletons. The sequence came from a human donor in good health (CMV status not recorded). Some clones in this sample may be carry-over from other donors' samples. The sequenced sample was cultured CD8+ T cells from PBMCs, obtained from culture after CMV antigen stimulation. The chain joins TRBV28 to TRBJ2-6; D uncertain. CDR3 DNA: TGTGCCAGCACCTTAGCCCAGTTCTGGAGAAATCCACGGGCCAACGTCCTGACTTTC. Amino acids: CASTLAQFWRNPRANVLTF.